What follows is one T cell receptor (beta chain) and its context. The antigen it binds to is not known. No base quality values were provided; no much bigger clone lies one nucleotide off. The library was built by means of the immunoSEQ multiplex PCR assay. Each sample had about 10^5 TCR templates assayed by the deep sequencing platform. Genomic DNA extracted from sorted T cells was used for TCRbeta CDR3 sequencing. In the paper's pipeline: The R programming language was used for clonal analysis of the TCRbeta CDR3 data. Alloreactive CD4+ and CD8+ clones were defined by comparing unstimulated samples with post-reaction CFSE-low samples. Regulatory or non-regulatory origin was assigned to alloreactive CD4+ clones by matching of sequences to sorted unstimulated Treg and non-Treg repertoires. TCRdb provides this immuneACCESS table in a form limited to in-frame rearrangements. Some clones are lacking; in checked studies, under half of them reflect an unresolved V gene, and why the rest are absent is not known. The V and J calls and clone size are taken from that table; D and trimming were inferred from the DNA. For this sample there are 50,000 or so clones; roughly 90% appear just once. Less than 0.35% of the sample is in the top ten clones.

This sample was included in a study of siplizumab effects on memory and regulatory T cells (dated by TCRdb to about 2019). Study-level background: The study examined how the anti-CD2 antibody siplizumab affects alloreactive T-cell subsets in allogeneic mixed lymphocyte reactions built from human PBMCs.

In a few donor pairs, further sequencing was done on unstimulated CD8+ naive, CD4+ memory, CD8+ TEMRA, CD4+ naive and CD8+ effector memory subsets. Sorted unstimulated T cells, along with proliferating T cells recovered from mixed lymphocyte reactions, underwent TCRbeta CDR3 sequencing. Fresh whole blood from more than 8 HLA-typed healthy donors was used as the source from which PBMCs were isolated. V loses 4 bases, J loses 0 bases, and the germline ends lie 4 bases apart. The CDR3 goes from the cysteine to the phenylalanine over 12 residues. The read is trimmed to its CDR3 DNA, 36 bases read in frame from base 1. CDR1 and CDR2 are read off the germline V gene as SGHDT and YYEEEE. Findings and caveats that apply to the study as a whole: Whether proliferating Tregs from siplizumab cultures were suppressive was not functionally confirmed. Among mappable alloreactive CD4+ clones, an average Treg-derived fraction of roughly 71% was observed with siplizumab, compared with approximately 26% in control reactions. The cumulative frequency of alloreactive sequences traceable to unstimulated CD4+ memory T cells was significantly reduced by siplizumab. Because sequences below about 10^-5 frequency were poorly captured, only a minor fraction of alloreactive clones could be mapped to unstimulated subsets. About 80-97% of proliferating CD4+ or CD8+ clones could not be given a naive or memory phenotype. Unstimulated naive T cells appeared more diverse than memory T cells, and naive cells seemed to contribute substantially to the alloresponse.

This receptor was identified in a human donor in good health. The rearranged segments are TRBV5-6 and TRBJ1-1; no D gene call is confident. Material: naive CD8+ T cells sorted from blood. The cell subset or site label of this sample denotes: unstimulated naive T cells. The sequenced DNA is TGTGCCAGCAGCGGGATGAACACTGAAGCTTTCTTT. It is translated as CASSGMNTEAFF.